What follows describes a single T cell receptor beta chain. The antigen is undetermined. Germline-derived CDR1 and CDR2 are ENHRY and SYGVKD. The CDR3 is 13 amino acids. Deletions cut 5 bases from V and 3 bases from J, with 10 bases between. The sample belongs to a study of T cells in Graves' hyperthyroidism and ophthalmopathy. Researchers took RNA transcripts and amplified the TCR beta CDR3 regions from them. During a first-round RT-PCR of the TCR CDR3, the HTBI primer set was used. TCRdb re-called the multiplex PCR reads through MiXCR, storing one row per CDR3 protein. Here the sample spans 550,000 to 600,000 distinct CDR3 sequences, around 42% being singletons. Overall study findings and caveats: From stable hyperthyroidism, ophthalmopathy was set apart by a 13 V-J model. Among clonotypes expanded in thyroid above 0.001, most were also found in blood.

Lactation, pregnancy, other autoimmune disease or uncontrolled infection excluded patients. Sequencing input: peripheral blood or thyroid tissue (not recorded which). The TCR comes from an adult woman with Graves' disease, either hyperthyroidism or ophthalmopathy (not recorded which). The genes are TRBV10-3 and TRBJ1-2; D remains ambiguous. The CDR3 loop is CAISYDGYYGYTF. Here the CDR3 DNA reads TGTGCCATCAGTTACGACGGCTACTATGGCTACACCTTC.